Listed below are T cell receptor beta chains from one sample, sequenced in a study of T cells in Graves' hyperthyroidism and ophthalmopathy. TCRdb independently ran MiXCR on the multiplex PCR reads; one entry per CDR3 protein. The sample shows about 710,000 distinct CDR3 sequences, 16% of them seen only once. The sample was blood. These receptors came from a man between 18 and 29 years old with Graves' hyperthyroidism. The CDR3 runs from the conserved cysteine through the conserved F or W. Fields, in order: D gene, J gene, clone size, V gene, CDR3 DNA, CDR3 protein. A D gene is named only where the DNA matches it firmly. Some rows have no size entry. The others give once, few or many, or a class for an expanded clone.

TRBD1,TRBJ2-7,few,TRBV19,TGTGCCAGGACAGGGTGGGAGCAGTACTTC,CARTGWEQYF
.,TRBJ2-1,.,TRBV3-1,TGTGCCAGCAGCCAAGATTTAGCATACAATGAGCAGTTCTTC,CASSQDLAYNEQFF
TRBD2,TRBJ2-3,few,TRBV7-8,TGTGCCAGCAGCTCCCTCGGGACTAGTATTTCCGATACGCAGTATTTT,CASSSLGTSISDTQYF
.,TRBJ2-3,many,TRBV2,TGTGCCAGCAGACTAACCACAGATACGCAGTATTTT,CASRLTTDTQYF
.,TRBJ1-5,many,TRBV28,TGTGCCAGCAGCCCCGGCGGAAGGGGGGATAATCAGCCCCAGCATTTT,CASSPGGRGDNQPQHF
.,TRBJ1-4,.,TRBV2,TGTGCCAGCACCGAGGGGGGTCTGTCTGGAAAACTGTTTTTT,CASTEGGLSGKLFF
.,TRBJ2-2,.,TRBV6-6,TGTGCCAGCAGTTACAATCCCGGAGGGCCGGAAGTTGCCGGGGAGCTGTTTTTT,CASSYNPGGPEVAGELFF
.,TRBJ2-7,.,TRBV28,TGTGCCATCCAGGACGCTGGGGCCTACGAGCAGTACTTC,CAIQDAGAYEQYF
.,TRBJ2-3,few,TRBV7-9,TGTGCCAGCAGCTTCGGGGGCCTGGGAACAGATACGCAGTATTTT,CASSFGGLGTDTQYF
.,TRBJ1-2,many,TRBV28,TGTGCCAGCAGTCGGGCCACTAACTATGGCTACACCTTC,CASSRATNYGYTF
.,TRBJ1-4,many,TRBV3-1,TGTGCCAGCAGCCAAGGATGGGGATCGGGTGAAAAACTGTTTTTT,CASSQGWGSGEKLFF